The 9 T cell receptor beta chains presented below share a single source sample, sequenced in a study of OX40 agonist ivuxolimab in advanced cancers. The table came from immunoSEQ multiplex PCR; TCRdb's copy has only in-frame clones and leaves some out. This table holds 77,000 or so clones, 78% found once. This specimen consisted of CD4+ or CD8+ T cells sorted from blood, obtained in a trial of the OX40 agonist ivuxolimab. These receptors all come from an adult with an advanced solid tumor such as melanoma, head and neck, liver or kidney cancer.

The chain links TRBV5-1 to TRBJ1-1; 11 bases align to TRBD1. V was pared by 1 base and J by 5 bases, with 10 bases of the junction left unmatched. This CDR3 contains 17 residues. Germline loops: CDR1 SGHRS, CDR2 YFSETQ. The CDR3 protein is CASSLSSTGTGGTEAFF. Written as DNA, the CDR3 is TGCGCCAGCAGCTTGTCCTCGACCGGGACAGGGGGAACTGAAGCTTTCTTT.

This chain links TRBV5-5 with TRBJ1-3, with D possibly being TRBD1 (5 bases). The CDR3 runs to 15 residues. Trimming removed 0 bases at V and 2 bases at J, with 9 bases between. Per the germline V gene, CDR1 is SGHKS and CDR2 is YYEKEE (reference sequence). CDR3: CASSLVGRTGNTIYF. In nucleotides, the CDR3 is TGTGCCAGCAGCTTGGTGGGACGCACTGGAAACACCATATATTTT.

There are a few counts of this clone. This sequence joins TRBV5-1 and TRBJ1-1; TRBD1 might be the D (6 bases). The V gene lost 1 base and the J gene lost 1 base, with 8 bases spanning the gap. This CDR3 contains 14 residues. Germline assignment: CDR1 SGHRS and CDR2 YFSETQ. The CDR3 loop reads CASSLLTGNTEAFF. CDR3 coding DNA: TGCGCCAGCAGCTTGCTGACAGGGAACACTGAAGCTTTCTTT.

The genes are TRBV18 and TRBJ1-4; 8 bases agree with TRBD1. Germline lookup yields CDR1 KGHSH and CDR2 LQKENI. The CDR3 is 15 amino acids. V lost 4 bases, J lost 6 bases, and 7 bases stayed unmatched. CDR3 sequence reads: CASSQDQGADEKLFF. The DNA of the CDR3 is TGTGCCAGCTCACAGGACCAGGGGGCGGATGAAAAACTGTTTTTT. Full variable domain (outside the CDR3, taken from reference TRBV18 and TRBJ1-4): NAGVMQNPRHLVRRRGQEARLRCSPMKGHSHVYWYRQLPEEGLKFMVYLQKENIIDESGMPKERFSAEFPKEGPSILRIQQVVRGDSAAYFCASSQDQGADEKLFFGSGTQLSVL.

The chain recombines TRBV27 with TRBJ1-1; 11 bases align to TRBD1. Germline values: CDR1 MNHEY, CDR2 SMNVEV (reference sequence). The V gene end was trimmed by 3 bases and the J gene end by 1 base; junction bases not matched to a gene: 7. CDR3 length: 17 amino acids. The CDR3 spells CASSFKDRGLANTEAFF. The DNA for the CDR3 is TGTGCCAGCAGTTTTAAGGACAGGGGGCTCGCGAACACTGAAGCTTTCTTT.

The CDR3 coding sequence is TGTGCCAGCAGCCTTAGCGGCAGCTCCTACAATGAGCAGTTCTTC. It yields the protein CASSLSGSSYNEQFF. The chain uses TRBV11-2 and TRBJ2-1; TRBD2 might be the D (6 bases). CDR1 is SGHAT, CDR2 FQNNGV, per germline. CDR3 size: 15 residues. Trimming took 5 bases from V and 0 from J, leaving 11 bases between them. The variable domain in full, completed from reference TRBV11-2 and TRBJ2-1, reads EAGVAQSPRYKIIEKRQSVAFWCNPISGHATLYWYQQILGQGPKLLIQFQNNGVVDDSQLPKDRFSAERLKGVDSTLKIQPAKLEDSAVYLCASSLSGSSYNEQFFGPGTRLTVL.

V and J are TRBV18 and TRBJ2-3; 9 bases map to TRBD2. V lost 6 bases and J lost 3; bases outside the gene matches: 7. The CDR3 extends over 15 amino acids. Germline-derived CDR1 and CDR2 are KGHSH and LQKENI. The DNA for the CDR3 is TGTGCCAGCTCCCACCTGCGGGAGGGGACAGATACGCAGTATTTT. Translating gives CASSHLREGTDTQYF.

The CDR3 here is CASSRVGATNEKLFF. CDR3 nucleotides: TGTGCCAGCAGCCGAGTGGGGGCAACTAATGAAAAACTGTTTTTT. The chain has TRBV11-3 and TRBJ1-4; the D gene is possibly TRBD1 (5 bases). V lost 5 bases, J lost 0 bases, and 10 bases lay in between. CDR1 and CDR2 from the germline V gene are SGHNT and YENEEA. The CDR3 sequence is 15 residues long.

V and J are TRBV7-6 and TRBJ2-1; TRBD2 agrees at 11 bases. The CDR3 is 15 amino acids. In germline, CDR1 is SGHVS, CDR2 FNYEAQ. The J segment lost 10 bases and the V segment lost 5 bases, leaving 10 bases of the junction unmatched. CDR3 DNA: TGTGCCAGCAGCCCCGGGACTAGCGGAGTAGCGGAGCAGTTCTTC. Protein product: CASSPGTSGVAEQFF. The whole variable domain, remainder taken from reference TRBV7-6 and TRBJ2-1, is GAGVSQSPRYKVTKRGQDVALRCDPISGHVSLYWYRQALGQGPEFLTYFNYEAQQDKSGLPNDRFSAERPEGSISTLTIQRTEQRDSAMYRCASSPGTSGVAEQFFGPGTRLTVL.